The clone carrying this TCR beta chain was counted a single time. The table came from immunoSEQ multiplex PCR; TCRdb's copy has only in-frame clones and leaves some out. Here the sample spans about 41,000 clones, 90% being singletons. The sample belongs to a study of T cell changes during pregnancy in multiple sclerosis. The CDR3 covers 13 residues. Germline CDR1 SGDLS, CDR2 YYNGEE. V lost 0 bases, J lost 6 bases, and 8 bases lay in between. This specimen consisted of CD8+ T cells from peripheral blood mononuclear cells, obtained in the third trimester of pregnancy. The chain has TRBV9 and TRBJ2-3, with D tentatively TRBD2 (6 bases). This receptor was obtained from a female donor with multiple sclerosis, enrolled in a pregnancy study. The CDR3 DNA is TGTGCCAGCAGCGTAGCGGGGGAGGATACGCAGTATTTT. Encoded protein: CASSVAGEDTQYF.